This TCR beta chain was observed in a study of OX40 agonist ivuxolimab in advanced cancers. On the study more broadly: Patient treatment consisted of intravenous ivuxolimab administration every 2 weeks at 0.01 to 10 mg/kg.

V lost 6 bases and J lost 4; bases outside the gene matches: 4. The germline V gene encodes CDR1 MNHEY and CDR2 SMNVEV (reference sequence). The CDR3 contains 13 residues. As to this clone: Its antigen is undetermined.

Blood was sampled at baseline, cycle 4 day 1, and cycle 7 day 1. Study-level results: Clonal expansion among partial responders at 0.1-3.0 mg/kg ranked near the lowest.

The method was immunoSEQ multiplex PCR; TCRdb's version includes in-frame clones alone and lacks a portion of them. The sample consists of about 93,000 clones, 85% to 95% of them appearing once. The starting material was CD4+ or CD8+ T cells sorted from blood, obtained in a trial of the OX40 agonist ivuxolimab. V gene TRBV27 combines with J gene TRBJ2-7; 9 positions match TRBD1. The TCR comes from an adult with an advanced solid tumor such as melanoma, head and neck, liver or kidney cancer. The CDR3 DNA sequence: TGTGCCAGCAGGGGACAGGGAAGGTACGAGCAGTACTTC. This sequence encodes CASRGQGRYEQYF.